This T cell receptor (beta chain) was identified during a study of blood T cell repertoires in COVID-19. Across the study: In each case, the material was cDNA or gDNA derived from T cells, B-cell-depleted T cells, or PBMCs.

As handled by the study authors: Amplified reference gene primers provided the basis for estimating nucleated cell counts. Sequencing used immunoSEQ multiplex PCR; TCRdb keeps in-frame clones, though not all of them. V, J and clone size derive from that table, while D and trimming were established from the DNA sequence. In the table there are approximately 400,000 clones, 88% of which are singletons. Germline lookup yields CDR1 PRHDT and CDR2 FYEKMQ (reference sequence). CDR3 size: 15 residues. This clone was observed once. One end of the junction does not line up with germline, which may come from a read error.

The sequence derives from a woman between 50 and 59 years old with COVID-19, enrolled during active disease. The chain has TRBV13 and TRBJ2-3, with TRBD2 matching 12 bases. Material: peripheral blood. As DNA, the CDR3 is TGTGCCAGCAACTTAGGGCTAGCGGGGGGGCCATACAAGTATTTT. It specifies CASNLGLAGGPYKYF.